Below, 8 T cell receptor beta chains from the same sample are listed, as sequenced in a study of blood T cell repertoires in COVID-19. Some clones are missing from TCRdb's copy, which holds only in-frame ones; the method was immunoSEQ multiplex PCR. The top ten hold roughly 2.6% of the sample, which has just over 40,000 clones, approximately 80% seen once. Sequencing input: peripheral blood. The source is a woman aged 55 to 70 with acute or convalescent COVID-19.

This clone was seen once. The chain combines TRBV5-1 with TRBJ2-7, with D unresolved. Germline lookup yields CDR1 SGHRS and CDR2 YFSETQ. V was cut by 4 bases and J by 5 bases, with 13 bases left in between. CDR3 size: 13 residues. The CDR3 reads CASSEPHLDEQYF. The DNA for the CDR3 is TGCGCCAGCAGCGAACCCCACTTAGACGAGCAGTACTTC. Complete variable domain (other parts from reference TRBV5-1 and TRBJ2-7): KAGVTQTPRYLIKTRGQQVTLSCSPISGHRSVSWYQQTPGQGLQFLFEYFSETQRNKGNFPGRFSGRQFSNSRSEMNVSTLELGDSALYLCASSEPHLDEQYFGPGTRLTVT.

The chain employs TRBV5-1 and TRBJ1-2, with 11 bases identical to TRBD1. This CDR3 is 14 amino acids long. The V gene end was trimmed by 4 bases and the J gene end by 6 bases; junction bases not matched to a gene: 5. Per the germline V gene, CDR1 is SGHRS and CDR2 is YFSETQ. The CDR3 region has the DNA TGCGCCAGCAGCCTCAGGACAGGGGGCCATGGCTACACCTTC. Protein sequence: CASSLRTGGHGYTF.

This chain connects TRBV2 to TRBJ2-5; D perhaps matches TRBD1 (6 bases). V was cut by 7 bases and J by 1 base, with 19 bases left in between. Germline assignment: CDR1 SNHLY and CDR2 FYNNEI. The CDR3 consists of 16 residues. The CDR3 DNA reads as TGTGCCAGCAAAGCCCCTCGGTCCAGGGGCCAAGAGACCCAGTACTTC. Translated, it gives CASKAPRSRGQETQYF.

This sequence joins TRBV5-1 and TRBJ1-6; D is uncertain. Germline CDR1 is SGHRS and CDR2 is YFSETQ. The CDR3 covers 14 residues. Trimming removed 4 bases at V and 9 bases at J, with 14 bases between. CDR3 region: CASSPTTEASPLHF. The CDR3 coding sequence is TGCGCCAGCAGCCCTACAACGGAGGCTTCACCCCTCCACTTT.

CDR3 protein: CSASDRSSANEKLFF. CDR3 coding DNA: TGCAGTGCCAGTGACAGGTCATCGGCTAATGAAAAACTGTTTTTT. The J gene is TRBJ1-4, the V gene TRBV20-1; weak D call: TRBD1 (6 bases). V lost 6 bases, J lost 3 bases, and 17 bases lay in between. CDR3 length: 15 residues. CDR1 and CDR2 from the germline V gene are DFQATT and SNEGSKA (reference sequence).

The CDR3 reads CASSKALTGSPEAFF. The CDR3 DNA reads TGTGCCAGCAGCAAAGCCCTAACAGGGTCCCCTGAAGCTTTCTTT. The chain combines TRBV6-5 with TRBJ1-1, with D possibly being TRBD1 (6 bases). The V gene's germline CDR1 is MNHEY and CDR2 SVGAGI. This CDR3 comprises 15 residues. The V end lost 6 bases, the J end lost 6 bases, and 20 bases lay between the germline ends.

A few counts support this clone. The chain recombines TRBV18 with TRBJ1-3; 9 bases are a match to TRBD1. V lost 1 base, J lost 1 base, and 8 bases stayed unmatched. The CDR3 runs to 18 residues. Germline-derived CDR1 and CDR2 are KGHSH and LQKENI. CDR3 loop: CASSPRSGTGRSGNTIYF. The CDR3 nucleotides are TGTGCCAGCTCACCACGCTCCGGGACAGGGAGATCTGGAAACACCATATATTTT.

The gene calls are TRBV15 and TRBJ1-3; D may be TRBD1 (5 bases). V dropped 2 bases and J dropped 0 bases, with 8 bases sitting between them. The CDR3 runs to 15 residues. Germline CDR1 LNHNV, CDR2 YYDKDF (reference sequence). This CDR3 is CATSRPGLSGNTIYF. CDR3 DNA sequence: TGTGCCACCAGCAGACCAGGGCTCTCTGGAAACACCATATATTTT.